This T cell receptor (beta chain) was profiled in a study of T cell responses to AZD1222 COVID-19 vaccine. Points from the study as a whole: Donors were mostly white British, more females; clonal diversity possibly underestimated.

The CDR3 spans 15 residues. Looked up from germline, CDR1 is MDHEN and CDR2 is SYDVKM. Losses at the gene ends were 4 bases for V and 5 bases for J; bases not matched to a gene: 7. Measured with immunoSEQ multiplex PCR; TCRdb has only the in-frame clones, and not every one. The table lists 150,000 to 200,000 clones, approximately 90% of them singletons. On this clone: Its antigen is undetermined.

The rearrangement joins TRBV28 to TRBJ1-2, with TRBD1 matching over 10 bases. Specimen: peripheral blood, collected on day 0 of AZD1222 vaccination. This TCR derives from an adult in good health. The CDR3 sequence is CASSSGTGDIYGYTF. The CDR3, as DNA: TGTGCCAGCAGTTCCGGGACAGGGGATATATATGGCTACACCTTC.